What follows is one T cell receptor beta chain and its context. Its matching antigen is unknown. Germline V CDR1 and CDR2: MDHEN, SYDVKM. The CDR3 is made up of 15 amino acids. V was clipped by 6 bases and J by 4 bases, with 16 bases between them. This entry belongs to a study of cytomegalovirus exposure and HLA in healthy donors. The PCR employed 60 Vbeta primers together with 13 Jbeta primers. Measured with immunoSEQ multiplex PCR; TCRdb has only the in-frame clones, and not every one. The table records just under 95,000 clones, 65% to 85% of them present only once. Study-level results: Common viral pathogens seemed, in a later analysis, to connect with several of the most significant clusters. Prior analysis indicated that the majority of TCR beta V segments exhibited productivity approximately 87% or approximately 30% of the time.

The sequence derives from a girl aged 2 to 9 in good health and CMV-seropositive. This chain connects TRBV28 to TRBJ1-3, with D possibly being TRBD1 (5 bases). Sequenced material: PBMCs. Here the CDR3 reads CASSPVGARGNTIYF. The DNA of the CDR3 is TGTGCCAGCAGCCCAGTAGGGGCGAGGGGAAACACCATATATTTT.